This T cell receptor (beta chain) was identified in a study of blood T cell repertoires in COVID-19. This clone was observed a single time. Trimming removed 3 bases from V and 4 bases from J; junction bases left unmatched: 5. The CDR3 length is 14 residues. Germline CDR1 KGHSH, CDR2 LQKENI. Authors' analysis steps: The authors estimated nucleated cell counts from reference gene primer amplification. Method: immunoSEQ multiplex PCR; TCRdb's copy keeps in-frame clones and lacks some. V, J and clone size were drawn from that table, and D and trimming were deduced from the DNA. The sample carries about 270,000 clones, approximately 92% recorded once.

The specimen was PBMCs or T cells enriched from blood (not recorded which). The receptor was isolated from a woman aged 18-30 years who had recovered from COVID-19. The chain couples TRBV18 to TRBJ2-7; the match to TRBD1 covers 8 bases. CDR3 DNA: TGTGCCAGCTCACCCCCAGACAGGGGTTACGAGCAGTACTTC. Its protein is CASSPPDRGYEQYF.